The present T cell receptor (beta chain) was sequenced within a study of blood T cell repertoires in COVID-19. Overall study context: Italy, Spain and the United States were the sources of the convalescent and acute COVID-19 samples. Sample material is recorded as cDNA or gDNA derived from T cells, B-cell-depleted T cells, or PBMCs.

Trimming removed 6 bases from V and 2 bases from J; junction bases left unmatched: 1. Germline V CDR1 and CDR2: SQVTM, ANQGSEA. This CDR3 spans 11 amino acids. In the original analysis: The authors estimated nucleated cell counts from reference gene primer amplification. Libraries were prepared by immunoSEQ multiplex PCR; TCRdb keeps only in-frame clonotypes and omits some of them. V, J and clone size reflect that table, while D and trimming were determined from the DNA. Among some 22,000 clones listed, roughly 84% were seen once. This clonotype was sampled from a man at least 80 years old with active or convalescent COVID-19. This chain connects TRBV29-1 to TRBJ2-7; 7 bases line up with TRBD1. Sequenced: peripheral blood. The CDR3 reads CSVGTAYEQYF. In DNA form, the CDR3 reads TGCAGCGTGGGGACAGCCTACGAGCAGTACTTC.